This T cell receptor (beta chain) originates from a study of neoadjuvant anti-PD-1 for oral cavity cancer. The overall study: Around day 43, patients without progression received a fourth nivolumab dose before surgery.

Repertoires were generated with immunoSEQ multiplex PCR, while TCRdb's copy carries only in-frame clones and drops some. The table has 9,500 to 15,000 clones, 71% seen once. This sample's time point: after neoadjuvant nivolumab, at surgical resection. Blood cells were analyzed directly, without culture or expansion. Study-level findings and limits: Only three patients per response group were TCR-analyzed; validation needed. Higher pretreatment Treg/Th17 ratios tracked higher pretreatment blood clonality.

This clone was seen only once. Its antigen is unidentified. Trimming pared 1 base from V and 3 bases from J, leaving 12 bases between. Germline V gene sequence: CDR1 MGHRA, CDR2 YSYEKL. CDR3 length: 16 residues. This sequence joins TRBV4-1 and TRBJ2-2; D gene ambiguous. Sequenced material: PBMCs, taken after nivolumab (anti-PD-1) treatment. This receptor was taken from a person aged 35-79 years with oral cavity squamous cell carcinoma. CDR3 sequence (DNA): TGCGCCAGCAGCCAAGGCAGGTATTCGGACACCGGGGAGCTGTTTTTT. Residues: CASSQGRYSDTGELFF.